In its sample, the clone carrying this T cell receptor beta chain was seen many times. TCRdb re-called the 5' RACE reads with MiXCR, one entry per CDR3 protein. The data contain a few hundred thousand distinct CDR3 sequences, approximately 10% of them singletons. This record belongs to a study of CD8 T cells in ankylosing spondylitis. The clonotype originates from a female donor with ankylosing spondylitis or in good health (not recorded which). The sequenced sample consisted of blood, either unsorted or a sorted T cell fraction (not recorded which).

Written as DNA, the CDR3 is TGCGCCAGCAGCCAAGACCGGTTTGGGGTTCAGCCCCAGCATTTT. It is translated as CASSQDRFGVQPQHF. This chain joins TRBV4-3 and TRBJ1-5, with no clear D. The ends were cut back, 0 bases at V and 6 bases at J, with 12 bases in the middle. There are 15 residues in the CDR3. Germline values: CDR1 LGHNA, CDR2 YSLEER.